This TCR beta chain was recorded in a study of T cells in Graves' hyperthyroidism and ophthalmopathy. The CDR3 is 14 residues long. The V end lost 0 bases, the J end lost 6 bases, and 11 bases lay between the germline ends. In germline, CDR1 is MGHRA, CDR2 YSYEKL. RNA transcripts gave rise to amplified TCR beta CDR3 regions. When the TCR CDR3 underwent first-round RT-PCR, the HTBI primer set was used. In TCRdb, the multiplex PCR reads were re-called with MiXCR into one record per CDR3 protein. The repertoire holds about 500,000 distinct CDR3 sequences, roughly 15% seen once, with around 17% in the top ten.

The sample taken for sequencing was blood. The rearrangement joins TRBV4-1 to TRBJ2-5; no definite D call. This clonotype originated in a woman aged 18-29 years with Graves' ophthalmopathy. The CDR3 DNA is TGCGCCAGCAGCCAAGATCAGCAGGTGCAGACCCAGTACTTC. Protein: CASSQDQQVQTQYF.